This passage covers 30 T cell receptor beta chains from one sample sequenced in a study of response to subunit inactivated influenza vaccine. TCRdb passed the RT-PCR reads through MiXCR, listing each CDR3 protein once. The repertoire holds about 480,000 distinct CDR3 sequences, with about a tenth as singletons. The sample consisted of PBMCs from blood, taken more than 35 days after vaccination. The receptors originated from a man in his fifties who received an inactivated influenza vaccine.

The rearrangement links TRBV20-1 to TRBJ1-5, with 10 bases fitting TRBD1. Trimming at V came to 2 bases and at J to 3 bases, leaving 4 bases not matched to a gene. The CDR3 is 15 amino acids. The germline CDR1 and CDR2 sequences are DFQATT and SNEGSKA (reference sequence). CDR3 nucleotides: TGCAGTGCTAGACCCGGGACAGGGGCCAATCAGCCCCAGCATTTT. Residues: CSARPGTGANQPQHF.

This clonotype has just a few counts. The V gene is TRBV6-2 or TRBV6-3, the J gene TRBJ1-2; no clear D. The CDR3 loop spans 13 amino acids. Germline CDR1 is MNHEY and CDR2 is SVGEGT. With 2 bases removed from V and 8 bases from J, the gap between germline ends came to 12 bases. The chain's CDR3 is CASSYGGVGGYTF. For the CDR3, the DNA is TGTGCCAGCAGTTACGGTGGGGTCGGCGGCTACACCTTC.

The chain couples TRBV23-1 to TRBJ1-5; 7 nucleotides match TRBD1. TRBV23-1 falls under the ORF class, with uncertain function. With 4 bases clipped from V and 1 base from J, the junction kept 7 bases outside the gene matches. This CDR3 has 16 amino acids. CDR3: CASSPPGGKSNQPQHF. CDR3 DNA sequence: TGCGCCAGCAGTCCCCCAGGGGGTAAAAGCAATCAGCCCCAGCATTTT.

This clonotype turned up a few times. One end of the junction is discordant with germline, which a read error may explain. The chain employs TRBV5-4 and TRBJ2-7; the match to TRBD2 covers 7 bases. Germline V CDR1 and CDR2: SGHNT, YYREEE (reference sequence). CDR3 length equals 15 residues. The CDR3 coding sequence is TGTGCCAGCAGCGGCCTCGAGCGGGGCTCCTCCGAGCAGTACTTC. Residues: CASSGLERGSSEQYF.

This clonotype was counted a few times. The chain links TRBV5-1 to TRBJ1-1, with a possible D match to TRBD1 (6 bases). CDR1 is SGHRS and CDR2 is YFSETQ in the germline V gene. CDR3 size: 14 residues. V was shortened by 6 bases and J by 5 bases, with 17 bases between the two germline ends. In DNA, the CDR3 is TGCGCCAGCAACCCTGCGGACAGACGAACTGAAGCTTTCTTT. Its protein product is CASNPADRRTEAFF.

The CDR3: CASSAPHREAKETQYF. The CDR3 DNA reads as TGTGCCAGCAGTGCCCCCCACAGAGAAGCTAAAGAGACCCAGTACTTC. The chain uses TRBV6-1 and TRBJ2-5; unclear D gene. This CDR3 has 16 residues. The V gene lost 4 bases and the J gene lost 3 bases, with 18 bases spanning the gap. From germline, CDR1 is MNHNS and CDR2 SASEGT.

This clonotype was counted a few times. J is TRBJ1-5 and V is TRBV12-3 or TRBV12-4; weak D call: TRBD1 (6 bases). The CDR3 has 15 residues. V was trimmed by 7 bases and J by 2 bases, leaving 15 bases between them. CDR3 DNA sequence: TGTGCCAGCACCTCGTCACAGGGTGGCAATCAGCCCCAGCATTTT. As protein: CASTSSQGGNQPQHF.

This clonotype was recorded at least ten times. The rearrangement joins TRBV7-8 to TRBJ2-1; no reliable D call. The CDR3 has 14 amino acids. Trimming shortened V by 1 base and J by 6 bases, and 10 bases separated the two germline ends. The germline V gene encodes CDR1 SGHVS and CDR2 FQNEAQ. CDR3 residues: CASSLDPISNEQFF. As DNA, the CDR3 is TGTGCCAGCAGCTTAGATCCGATCTCCAATGAGCAGTTCTTC. Filled out from reference TRBV7-8 and TRBJ2-1, the complete variable domain reads GAGVSQSPRYKVAKRGQDVALRCDPISGHVSLFWYQQALGQGPEFLTYFQNEAQLDKSGLPSDRFFAERPEGSVSTLKIQRTQQEDSAVYLCASSLDPISNEQFFGPGTRLTVL.

V is TRBV11-2 and J is TRBJ2-3; D unclear. The CDR3 covers 14 residues. V was cut by 3 bases and J by 4 bases, with 11 bases left in between. Per the germline V gene, CDR1 is SGHAT and CDR2 is FQNNGV. This chain's CDR3 is CASSLGQLSDTQYF. As DNA, the CDR3 is TGTGCCAGCAGCTTGGGCCAGCTGTCAGATACGCAGTATTTT.

The chain is built from TRBV6-1 and TRBJ2-3; D may be TRBD2 (5 bases). Trimming removed 4 bases at V and 4 bases at J, with 15 bases between. Germline V gene sequence: CDR1 MNHNS, CDR2 SASEGT. The CDR3 consists of 15 residues. This CDR3 is CASSARWELPDTQYF. In DNA form, the CDR3 reads TGTGCCAGCAGTGCAAGATGGGAGCTCCCAGATACGCAGTATTTT.

The chain links TRBV3-1 to TRBJ1-2, with a possible D match to TRBD1 (5 bases). V lost 1 base and J 4 bases, leaving 7 bases between the germline ends. The CDR3 is 13 amino acids. Germline values: CDR1 LGHDT, CDR2 YNNKEL (reference sequence). CDR3 nucleotides: TGTGCCAGCAGCCAAGGCAGGGCCTATGGCTACACCTTC. Its translation is CASSQGRAYGYTF.

In regard to this clonotype: This sequence may be a read error, since a much larger clone differs from it by one base. The chain employs TRBV29-1 and TRBJ2-1; D may be TRBD1 (5 bases). Looked up from germline, CDR1 is SQVTM and CDR2 is ANQGSEA. The CDR3 sequence is 16 residues long. DNA of the CDR3: TGCAGCATTGATAGAGAAAGTTCAGGGTTCATGGATGAGCAGTTCTTC. The encoded protein is CSIDRESSGFMDEQFF.

This clonotype was counted a few times. The genes are TRBV28 and TRBJ1-1, with TRBD1 as a possible D gene (6 bases). V gave up 2 bases and J gave up 8 bases, with 6 bases separating them. There are 11 residues in the CDR3. The germline CDR1 and CDR2 sequences are MDHEN and SYDVKM. This CDR3 reads CASSLQGEAFF. CDR3 bases: TGTGCCAGCAGTTTACAGGGGGAAGCTTTCTTT. The variable domain in full, completed from reference TRBV28 and TRBJ1-1, reads DVKVTQSSRYLVKRTGEKVFLECVQDMDHENMFWYRQDPGLGLRLIYFSYDVKMKEKGDIPEGYSVSREKKERFSLILESASTNQTSMYLCASSLQGEAFFGQGTRLTVV.

By frequency in the sample, this clonotype is medium-sized. The chain couples TRBV7-9 to TRBJ2-3; TRBD2 matches 7 bases. The CDR3 sequence is 17 residues long. Per the germline V gene, CDR1 is SEHNR and CDR2 is FQNEAQ (reference sequence). Trimming removed 2 bases from V and 1 base from J; junction bases left unmatched: 9. The CDR3 reads CASSLPFGGGRTDTQYF. As DNA, the CDR3 is TGTGCCAGCAGCTTACCCTTTGGCGGGGGACGCACAGATACGCAGTATTTT.

The table lists this clonotype with a few counts. The CDR3, as DNA: TGCAGCGTTACCCGGGGTGCTGGGGCCAACGTCCTGACTTTC. Residues: CSVTRGAGANVLTF. V and J are TRBV29-1 and TRBJ2-6; D is perhaps TRBD2 (5 bases). This CDR3 contains 14 residues. Per the germline V gene, CDR1 is SQVTM and CDR2 is ANQGSEA. Trimming removed 5 bases at V and 2 bases at J, with 10 bases between.

The chain joins TRBV12-3 or TRBV12-4 to TRBJ2-1, with a tentative D call TRBD2 (5 bases). There are 14 residues in the CDR3. V shed 5 bases and J shed 5 bases, with 13 bases lying between them. CDR3 nucleotide sequence: TGTGCCAGCAGTAACGGACTGGCCCACAATGAGCAGTTCTTC. Its protein is CASSNGLAHNEQFF.

This clonotype has ten or more counts. The V call is TRBV10-3, the J call TRBJ2-7; D possibly uses TRBD1 or TRBD2 (6 bases each). Germline lookup yields CDR1 ENHRY and CDR2 SYGVKD. V lost 8 bases to trimming and J lost 3 bases, with 17 bases between them. The CDR3 extends over 14 amino acids. DNA for the CDR3: TGTGCCATCGCGGCGCCGGAGGGGGACTACGAGCAGTACTTC. Amino acids: CAIAAPEGDYEQYF.

The genes are TRBV11-3 and TRBJ2-3; D gene ambiguous. Germline values: CDR1 SGHNT, CDR2 YENEEA. V lost 0 bases to trimming and J lost 4 bases, with 11 bases between them. The CDR3 loop spans 15 amino acids. The CDR3 bases are TGTGCCAGCAGCTTAGATGGGATATCAGCAGATACGCAGTATTTT. Its protein product is CASSLDGISADTQYF.

V and J are TRBV19 and TRBJ1-5, with D uncertain. CDR3 length: 12 residues. Trimming removed 3 bases from V and 7 bases from J, with 7 bases in between. Germline V gene sequence: CDR1 LNHDA, CDR2 SQIVND (reference sequence). The CDR3 DNA sequence: TGTGCCAGTAGTATCCGGTACCAGCCCCAGCATTTT. As protein: CASSIRYQPQHF.

This clonotype has a count of ten or more. This chain joins TRBV27 and TRBJ2-7; 9 bases align to TRBD2. V gave up 0 bases and J gave up 4 bases; unmatched junction bases: 4. The germline CDR1 and CDR2 sequences are MNHEY and SMNVEV (reference sequence). The CDR3 loop spans 15 amino acids. The CDR3 sequence is CASSLSRGGKYEQYF. The CDR3, as DNA: TGTGCCAGCAGTTTATCGCGGGGGGGAAAGTACGAGCAGTACTTC.

This clonotype was seen at least ten times. V is TRBV12-3 or TRBV12-4 and J is TRBJ2-5; TRBD1 agrees at 7 bases. The CDR3 consists of 13 residues. V lost 3 bases and J lost 5; bases outside the gene matches: 3. In nucleotides, the CDR3 is TGTGCCAGCAGTTTTGCACAGGGGGAGACCCAGTACTTC. It encodes CASSFAQGETQYF.

This clonotype was found a few times. CDR3 loop: CSASRQGHEQYF. The DNA of the CDR3 is TGCAGTGCTAGCCGACAGGGCCACGAGCAGTACTTC. This chain uses TRBV20-1 with TRBJ2-7; 7 nucleotides match TRBD1. Germline V CDR1 and CDR2: DFQATT, SNEGSKA (reference sequence). Trimming removed 3 bases from V and 5 bases from J; junction bases left unmatched: 4. The length of the CDR3 is 12 residues.

In this sample, this clonotype turned up a few times. J is TRBJ2-1 and V is TRBV19; either TRBD1 or TRBD2 may supply D (5 bases each). The V and J ends lost 9 bases and 10 bases respectively, with 7 bases between them. CDR3 length equals 9 residues. Per the germline V gene, CDR1 is LNHDA and CDR2 is SQIVND (reference sequence). CDR3 sequence: CASGTEQFF. CDR3 nucleotide sequence: TGTGCCAGCGGGACGGAGCAGTTCTTC.

This chain's CDR3 is CASTEGGIDTQYF. The CDR3 bases are TGTGCCAGCACCGAGGGGGGTATTGATACGCAGTATTTT. The chain couples TRBV28 to TRBJ2-3; possibly TRBD1 or TRBD2 for D (6 bases each). The CDR3 consists of 13 residues. Between the trimmed V and J ends, which lost 7 bases and 6 bases, there was a span of 14 bases. Per the germline V gene, CDR1 is MDHEN and CDR2 is SYDVKM.

This clonotype was picked up many times. The chain combines TRBV5-1 with TRBJ1-1; no definite D call. CDR1 SGHRS and CDR2 YFSETQ come from the germline V gene. The CDR3 runs 13 residues. The V end was cut by 7 bases, the J end by 1 base, with 11 bases between. CDR3 protein: CASLGPSNTEAFF. The CDR3 nucleotides read TGCGCCAGCCTCGGACCGTCGAACACTGAAGCTTTCTTT.

The chain joins TRBV6-1 to TRBJ1-5; 9 bases agree with TRBD1. V shed 0 bases, J shed 5 bases, and the junction held 2 bases outside the gene matches. This CDR3 has 15 amino acids. The V gene's germline CDR1 is MNHNS and CDR2 SASEGT. The CDR3 sequence: CASSEARQGDQPQHF. CDR3 nucleotides: TGTGCCAGCAGTGAAGCGAGACAGGGGGATCAGCCCCAGCATTTT.

This clonotype was found many times. The V call is TRBV5-5, the J call TRBJ2-3; D not resolved. V was clipped by 2 bases and J by 2 bases, with 3 bases between them. Germline V gene lookup returns CDR1 SGHKS and CDR2 YYEKEE (reference sequence). CDR3 length: 12 residues. This CDR3 reads CASSLITDTQYF. The CDR3, as DNA: TGTGCCAGCAGCTTAATCACAGATACGCAGTATTTT.

This clonotype was counted a few times. This rearrangement joins TRBV7-6 to TRBJ1-1, with D unclear. This CDR3 is 11 amino acids long. The germline CDR1 and CDR2 sequences are SGHVS and FNYEAQ. Trimming left V 6 bases short and J 5 bases short, with 7 bases between. The CDR3 DNA reads as TGTGCCAGCAGATCCGAAACTGAAGCTTTCTTT. Translated: CASRSETEAFF. The entire variable domain, with the rest obtained from reference TRBV7-6 and TRBJ1-1, is as follows: GAGVSQSPRYKVTKRGQDVALRCDPISGHVSLYWYRQALGQGPEFLTYFNYEAQQDKSGLPNDRFSAERPEGSISTLTIQRTEQRDSAMYRCASRSETEAFFGQGTRLTVV.

There are many counts of this clonotype. Here the CDR3 DNA reads TGTGCCAGCAGCCAAGGAACAGGGACCGGGGAGCAGTTCTTC. It codes for CASSQGTGTGEQFF. This sequence joins TRBV3-1 and TRBJ2-1; maybe TRBD1 (6 bases). The CDR3 runs to 14 residues. Germline assignment: CDR1 LGHDT and CDR2 YNNKEL (reference sequence). Trimming shortened V by 1 base and J by 10 bases, and 14 bases separated the two germline ends.

This clonotype was recorded a few times. The CDR3 protein is CAISAAPAGGLGETQYF. CDR3 bases: TGTGCCATCAGTGCCGCCCCAGCGGGGGGCCTTGGGGAGACCCAGTACTTC. This chain joins TRBV10-3 and TRBJ2-5; 9 nucleotides line up with TRBD2. This CDR3 is built from 17 residues. The V gene's germline CDR1 is ENHRY and CDR2 SYGVKD. Trimming at V came to 4 bases and at J to 5 bases, leaving 14 bases not matched to a gene.